This TCR beta chain stems from a study of blood T cells in healthy people across ages. This CDR3 comprises 12 residues. V was shortened by 2 bases and J by 11 bases, with 12 bases between the two germline ends. CDR1 and CDR2 (germline): MNHNY, SVGAGI (reference sequence). This clonotype has a count of ten or more. Antigen unknown. Study results and limitations: Diversity figures based on one million T cells were deemed too low.

Primers used in a second PCR of about 6 to 11 cycles were a sample-barcoded 5' primer and a J-beta primer mix. TCRdb passed the 5' RACE reads through MiXCR, listing each CDR3 protein once. The sample includes fewer than 750,000 distinct CDR3 sequences, roughly 43% seen only once; the top ten take around 23%. This receptor was taken from a man at least 80 years old in good health. The rearrangement uses TRBV6-6 and TRBJ2-5, with D possibly being TRBD2 (5 bases). Sequencing input: blood. CDR3: CASSYPHGEQYF. Here the CDR3 DNA reads TGTGCCAGCAGTTACCCCCACGGGGAGCAGTACTTC.